The 7 T cell receptor beta chains given below trace back to one sample, sequenced in a study of blood T cells in healthy people across ages. Then a second PCR, running about 6 to 12 cycles, was carried out with a sample-barcoded 5' primer and a J-beta primer mix. TCRdb re-derived calls from the 5' RACE reads in MiXCR, one entry per CDR3 protein. The sample contains about 720,000 distinct CDR3 sequences, 22% of which appear only once. Sequences were obtained from blood. These receptors were collected from a man in his sixties or seventies in good health.

This chain joins TRBV30 and TRBJ1-1; D uncertain. This CDR3 has 11 amino acids. CDR1 is GTSNPN, CDR2 SVGIG, per germline (reference sequence). Trimming removed 1 base from V and 8 bases from J, with 8 bases in between. The CDR3 DNA follows: TGTGCCTGGAGTGCCGGGAGAGAAGCTTTCTTT. Translated, it gives CAWSAGREAFF.

This clonotype has a handful of counts. The chain couples TRBV20-1 to TRBJ1-2; the D is unclear. With 5 bases removed from V and 0 bases from J, the gap between germline ends came to 19 bases. The CDR3 covers 16 residues. Looked up from germline, CDR1 is DFQATT and CDR2 is SNEGSKA (reference sequence). CDR3 bases: TGCAGTGCTGACTACCCGAACATTGGAACTAACTATGGCTACACCTTC. This sequence encodes CSADYPNIGTNYGYTF.

At least ten counts were recorded for this clonotype. The rearrangement joins TRBV4-1 to TRBJ2-3, with 7 bases fitting TRBD1. With V trimmed by 0 bases and J by 6 bases, 6 bases remained unmatched. The germline CDR1 and CDR2 sequences are MGHRA and YSYEKL. The CDR3 has 15 residues. The CDR3 sequence: CASSQDSTGVDTQYF. Written as DNA, the CDR3 is TGCGCCAGCAGCCAAGATTCTACAGGGGTGGATACGCAGTATTTT.

The chain carries TRBV7-6 and TRBJ2-3; 7 bases fit TRBD1. Trimming at V came to 4 bases and at J to 3 bases, leaving 10 bases not matched to a gene. This CDR3 region has 16 residues. Germline CDR1 SGHVS, CDR2 FNYEAQ. The CDR3 sequence is CASSSPPGQRTDTQYF. The CDR3, as DNA: TGTGCCAGCAGCTCCCCGCCGGGACAGAGAACAGATACGCAGTATTTT. Looking up the rest from reference TRBV7-6 and TRBJ2-3 gives the full variable domain: GAGVSQSPRYKVTKRGQDVALRCDPISGHVSLYWYRQALGQGPEFLTYFNYEAQQDKSGLPNDRFSAERPEGSISTLTIQRTEQRDSAMYRCASSSPPGQRTDTQYFGPGTRLTVL.

The chain links TRBV5-1 to TRBJ2-5; TRBD2 aligns across 10 bases. The DNA end is more similar to TRBJ2-1, so the J call may be wrong. Germline CDR1 and CDR2: SGHRS and YFSETQ. The CDR3 runs to 17 residues. For the CDR3, the DNA is TGCGCCAGCAGCTCGAAAGAACGGAGCGGGGGGGCCCATGAGCAGTTCTTC. As protein: CASSSKERSGGAHEQFF.

The chain recombines TRBV21-1 with TRBJ1-1; TRBD1, the D gene given by the table, was not confirmed from the DNA. TRBV21-1 is a known pseudogene. The CDR3 spans 15 residues. The DNA for the CDR3 is TGTGCCAGCAGCAATTGGGACAAAAAGAACACTGAAGCTTTCTTT. This gives the protein CASSNWDKKNTEAFF.

Worth noting for this clonotype: Compared with germline, one end of the junction differs, possibly owing to a read error. V is TRBV5-4 and J is TRBJ2-5, with 8 bases lining up with TRBD1. The germline CDR1 and CDR2 sequences are SGHNT and YYREEE (reference sequence). The CDR3 covers 17 residues. The CDR3 is CANSLIPGGKLEETQYF. CDR3 nucleotides: TGTGCCAACAGCTTGATTCCAGGGGGCAAATTGGAGGAGACCCAGTACTTC.